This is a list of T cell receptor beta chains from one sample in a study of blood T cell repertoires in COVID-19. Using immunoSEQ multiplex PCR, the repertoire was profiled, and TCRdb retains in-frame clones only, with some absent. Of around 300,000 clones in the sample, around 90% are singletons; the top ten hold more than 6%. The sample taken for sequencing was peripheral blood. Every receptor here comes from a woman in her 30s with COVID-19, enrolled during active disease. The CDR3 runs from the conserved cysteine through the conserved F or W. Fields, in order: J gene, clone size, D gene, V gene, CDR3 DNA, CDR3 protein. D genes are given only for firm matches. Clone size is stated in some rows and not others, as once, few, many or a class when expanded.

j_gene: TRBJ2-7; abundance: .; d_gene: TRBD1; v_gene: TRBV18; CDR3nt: TGTGCCAGCCCCTGGACAGGGCCTTACGAGCAGTACTTC; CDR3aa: CASPWTGPYEQYF
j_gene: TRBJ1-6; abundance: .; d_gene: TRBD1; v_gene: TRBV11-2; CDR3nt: TGTGCCAGCAGCGGAGCCGGGACAGGGAACTCACCCCTCCACTTT; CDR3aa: CASSGAGTGNSPLHF
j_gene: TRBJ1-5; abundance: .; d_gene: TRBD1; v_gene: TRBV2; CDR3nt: TGTGCCAGCAGCCGACAGGGTTGGGGTCAGCCCCAGCATTTT; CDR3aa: CASSRQGWGQPQHF
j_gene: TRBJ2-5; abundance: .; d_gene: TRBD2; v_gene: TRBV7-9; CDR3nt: TGTGCCAGCAGCGATGGACTAGCGGGAGGGCCGAAGACCCAGTACTTC; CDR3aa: CASSDGLAGGPKTQYF
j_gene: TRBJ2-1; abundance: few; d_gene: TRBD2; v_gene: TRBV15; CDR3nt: TGTGCCACCAGCAGAGATTATAAGCGGGAGGTCTACAATGAGCAGTTCTTC; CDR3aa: CATSRDYKREVYNEQFF
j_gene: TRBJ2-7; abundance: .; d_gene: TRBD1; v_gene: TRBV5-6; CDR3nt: TGTGCCAGCAGCTTGTCAGCAGGGGGTGGTGAGCAGTACTTC; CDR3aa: CASSLSAGGGEQYF
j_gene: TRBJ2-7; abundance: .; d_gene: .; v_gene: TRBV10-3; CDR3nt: TGTGCCATCAGTCGAAAGACACAGCGGTCCTCCTACGAGCAGTACTTC; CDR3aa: CAISRKTQRSSYEQYF
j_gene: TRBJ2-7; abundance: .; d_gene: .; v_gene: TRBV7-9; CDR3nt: TGTGCCAGCAGTTGGACAGCTAACTACGAGCAGTACTTC; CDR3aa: CASSWTANYEQYF
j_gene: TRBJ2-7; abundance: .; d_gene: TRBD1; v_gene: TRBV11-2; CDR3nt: TGTGCCAGCACCCCTATCCGGGACAGCTACGAGCAGTACTTC; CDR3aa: CASTPIRDSYEQYF
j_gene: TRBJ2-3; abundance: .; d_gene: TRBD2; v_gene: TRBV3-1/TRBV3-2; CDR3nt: TGTGCCAGCAGCCAGTGGACTAGCGGGAGGGCTGGAGATACGCAGTATTTT; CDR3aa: CASSQWTSGRAGDTQYF
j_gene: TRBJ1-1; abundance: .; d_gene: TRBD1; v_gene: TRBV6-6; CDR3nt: TGTGCCAGCAGGATCAAACAGGGGGCCTGGAACACTGAAGCTTTCTTT; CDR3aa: CASRIKQGAWNTEAFF
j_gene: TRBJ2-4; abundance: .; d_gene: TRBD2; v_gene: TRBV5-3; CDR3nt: TGTGCCAGAAGCTTGGGGCTAGCGGGGCCGGAAGCCAAAAACATTCAGTACTTC; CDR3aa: CARSLGLAGPEAKNIQYF
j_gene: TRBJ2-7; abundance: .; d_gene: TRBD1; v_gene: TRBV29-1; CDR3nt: TGCAGCGTTGAAGACTATTTAGGGACAGACTACGAGCAGTACTTC; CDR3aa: CSVEDYLGTDYEQYF
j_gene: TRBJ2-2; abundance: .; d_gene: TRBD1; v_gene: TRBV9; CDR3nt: TGTGCCAGCAGCGCTAGACAGGGCGTCACCGGGGAGCTGTTTTTT; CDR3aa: CASSARQGVTGELFF
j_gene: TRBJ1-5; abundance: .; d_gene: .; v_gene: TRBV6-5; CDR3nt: TGTGCCAGCAGTTCAACAGGGTTATCACAGCCCCAGCATTTT; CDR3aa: CASSSTGLSQPQHF
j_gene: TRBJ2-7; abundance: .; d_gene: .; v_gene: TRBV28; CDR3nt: TGTGCCAGCAGAAACAGGCGTCACTCCTACGAGCAGTACTTC; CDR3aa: CASRNRRHSYEQYF
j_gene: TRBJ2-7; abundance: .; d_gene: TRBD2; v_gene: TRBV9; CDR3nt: TGTGCCAGCAGCGTAGGGTCCGGACTAGCGGCCGACTCCTACGAGCAGTACTTC; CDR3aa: CASSVGSGLAADSYEQYF
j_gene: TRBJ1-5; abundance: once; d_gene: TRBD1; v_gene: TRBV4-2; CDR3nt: TGTGCCAGCAGCCAAGAAGGACAGGAAGGTCAGCCCCAGCATTTT; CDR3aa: CASSQEGQEGQPQHF
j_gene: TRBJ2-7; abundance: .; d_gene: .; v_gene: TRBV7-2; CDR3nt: TGTGCCAGCAGCTTAGGTGGAGGGTGGGAGCAGTACTTC; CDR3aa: CASSLGGGWEQYF
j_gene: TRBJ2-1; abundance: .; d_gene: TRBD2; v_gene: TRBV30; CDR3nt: TGTGCCTGGACCGTCCGAATGGCGGGAGTTAGGAATGAGCAGTTCTTC; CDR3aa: CAWTVRMAGVRNEQFF
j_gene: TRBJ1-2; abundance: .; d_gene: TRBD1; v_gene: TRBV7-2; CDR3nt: TGTGCCAGCAGCTTAGGGCAGGGGGCCCTGAGAGGCTACACCTTC; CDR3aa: CASSLGQGALRGYTF
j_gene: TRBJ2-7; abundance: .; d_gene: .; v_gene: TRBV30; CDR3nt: TGTGCCTGGAGTCGAGGGGGCTACGAGCAGTACTTC; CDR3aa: CAWSRGGYEQYF
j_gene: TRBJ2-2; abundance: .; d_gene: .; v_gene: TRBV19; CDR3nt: TGTGCCAGTAGTGCCTTCGACCGGGGATACACCGGGGAGCTGTTTTTT; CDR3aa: CASSAFDRGYTGELFF
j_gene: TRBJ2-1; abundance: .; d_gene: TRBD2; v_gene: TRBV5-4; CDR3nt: TGTGCCAGCAGCTCCCCCGGGGGGGGCAATGAGCAGTTCTTC; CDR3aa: CASSSPGGGNEQFF